A single sample gave rise to the 30 T cell receptor beta chains below, sequenced in a study of T cell responses to AZD1222 COVID-19 vaccine (dated by TCRdb to the early 2020s). Library preparation employed the immunoSEQ multiplex PCR assay. In TCRdb, the immuneACCESS table is reduced to in-frame sequences with V and J assigned. These tables do not hold every clone; where another copy was compared, an unresolved V gene accounts for under half, and the others remain unexplained. The sample table shows approximately 150,000 clones, and 85% to 95% are seen once. Less than 1% of the sample goes to the ten largest clones. This sample's time point label indicates: baseline before first vaccination. The sample's treatment or condition, from its label and the paper: meningococcal conjugate vaccine given as trial control. The material sequenced was peripheral blood, taken on day 0 of MenACWY control vaccination. Every receptor here comes from an adult in good health.

The V and J genes are TRBV6-6 and TRBJ2-2, with a weak D call TRBD1 (6 bases). The V and J ends lost 5 bases and 8 bases respectively, with 18 bases between them. The V gene's germline CDR1 is MNHNY and CDR2 SVGAGI (reference sequence). The CDR3 spans 15 residues. The CDR3, as DNA: TGTGCCAGCAGTACGGGACAACTCTACCCGGGGGAGCTGTTTTTT. This sequence encodes CASSTGQLYPGELFF.

A remark on this clone: Compared with germline, one end of the junction differs, possibly owing to a read error. The V and J genes are TRBV5-1 and TRBJ1-4; a possible D gene is TRBD1 (5 bases). There are 14 residues in the CDR3. Germline CDR1 reads SGHRS; CDR2 reads YFSETQ. The CDR3 DNA sequence: TGCGCCAGCAGCCTAGACAGTACTAGTGAAAAACTGTTTTTT. This translates into CASSLDSTSEKLFF.

CDR3 in amino acids: CASSLGHGANTGELFF. The CDR3 DNA follows: TGTGCCAGCAGCTTAGGACACGGGGCGAACACCGGGGAGCTGTTTTTT. The chain links TRBV7-3 to TRBJ2-2, with D tentatively TRBD1 or TRBD2 (5 bases each). Germline assignment: CDR1 SGHTA and CDR2 FQGTGA. With 2 bases removed from V and 0 bases from J, the gap between germline ends came to 10 bases. CDR3 length equals 16 residues.

The rearrangement links TRBV19 to TRBJ1-5; unclear D gene. The CDR3 spans 15 residues. V was cut by 6 bases and J by 0 bases, with 12 bases left in between. CDR1 is LNHDA, CDR2 SQIVND, per germline (reference sequence). The CDR3 DNA follows: TGTGCCAGTAGATCCGCTCTGGCTAGCAATCAGCCCCAGCATTTT. Its protein is CASRSALASNQPQHF.

This rearrangement joins TRBV20-1 to TRBJ1-5; D remains ambiguous. This CDR3 is 15 amino acids long. Trimming took off 3 bases at V and 3 bases at J, with 15 bases between the two ends. Germline CDR1 is DFQATT and CDR2 is SNEGSKA (reference sequence). The CDR3 loop reads CSASQDVQHNQPQHF. In DNA, the CDR3 is TGCAGTGCTAGTCAGGACGTACAGCACAATCAGCCCCAGCATTTT.

This chain uses TRBV30 with TRBJ2-2, with D possibly being TRBD2 (6 bases). Trimming shortened V by 2 bases and J by 4 bases, and 11 bases separated the two germline ends. The CDR3 totals 14 residues. The germline V gene encodes CDR1 GTSNPN and CDR2 SVGIG (reference sequence). CDR3 sequence reads: CAWSKGLFTGELFF. In nucleotides, the CDR3 is TGTGCCTGGAGTAAGGGACTCTTCACCGGGGAGCTGTTTTTT.

DNA for the CDR3: TGCGCCAGCAGCTTAGGACATGCGGCGAACTATGGCTACACCTTC. Translated, it gives CASSLGHAANYGYTF. The chain is built from TRBV5-1 and TRBJ1-2; possible D gene TRBD1, 5 bases. CDR1 is SGHRS and CDR2 is YFSETQ in the germline V gene. Trimming shortened V by 2 bases and J by 2 bases, and 13 bases separated the two germline ends. The CDR3 loop spans 15 amino acids.

V is TRBV28 and J is TRBJ2-1, with a possible D match to TRBD2 (5 bases). From germline, CDR1 is MDHEN and CDR2 SYDVKM. Trimming took 2 bases from V and 4 from J, leaving 9 bases between them. This CDR3 is 14 amino acids long. Here the CDR3 reads CASSLGGRYNEQFF. The CDR3 DNA follows: TGTGCCAGCAGTTTAGGCGGGCGGTACAATGAGCAGTTCTTC.

This clone was seen a single time. The V and J genes are TRBV5-6 and TRBJ1-5, with 7 positions matching TRBD1. V was clipped by 4 bases and J by 4 bases; unmatched bases: 8. This CDR3 region has 15 residues. Germline V gene data show CDR1 as SGHDT and CDR2 as YYEEEE. The CDR3 nucleotides read TGTGCCAGCAGCCTGTGGACAGGCAAAAATCAGCCCCAGCATTTT. This gives the protein CASSLWTGKNQPQHF.

The chain employs TRBV4-3 and TRBJ1-4, with TRBD1 matching 7 bases. From germline, CDR1 is LGHNA and CDR2 YSLEER. CDR3 length: 16 residues. V dropped 2 bases and J dropped 0; count of bases not matched to a gene: 3. CDR3: CASSQRTGATNEKLFF. In DNA form, the CDR3 reads TGCGCCAGCAGCCAAAGAACAGGGGCAACTAATGAAAAACTGTTTTTT.

The gene calls are TRBV9 and TRBJ2-2, with D perhaps TRBD1 (5 bases). CDR3 size: 15 residues. Trimming cost V 0 bases and J 2 bases, with 8 bases left between them. CDR1 is SGDLS and CDR2 is YYNGEE in the germline V gene. In DNA form, the CDR3 reads TGTGCCAGCAGCGTAGCGACAGCCAACACCGGGGAGCTGTTTTTT. As protein: CASSVATANTGELFF.

V is TRBV19 and J is TRBJ2-3; a possible D gene is TRBD2 (5 bases). The CDR3 is 13 amino acids. V lost 5 bases and J lost 6, with 12 bases in between. Per the germline V gene, CDR1 is LNHDA and CDR2 is SQIVND (reference sequence). This CDR3 is CASSYGGTDTQYF. DNA for the CDR3: TGTGCCAGTAGTTACGGAGGTACGGATACGCAGTATTTT.

The rearrangement joins TRBV7-2 to TRBJ2-1; weak D call: TRBD2 (6 bases). This CDR3 is 14 amino acids long. V lost 0 bases and J lost 9, with 12 bases in between. Germline CDR1 SGHTA, CDR2 FQGNSA. CDR3: CASSLADGRGEQFF. In DNA, the CDR3 is TGTGCCAGCAGCTTAGCGGACGGGAGAGGTGAGCAGTTCTTC.

CDR3 sequence reads: CASRDVGDYGYTF. CDR3 DNA sequence: TGTGCCAGCAGAGACGTCGGTGACTATGGCTACACCTTC. The rearrangement links TRBV28 to TRBJ1-2, with no clear D. Trimming shortened V by 6 bases and J by 3 bases, and 11 bases separated the two germline ends. This CDR3 has 13 amino acids. Germline lookup yields CDR1 MDHEN and CDR2 SYDVKM.

In this sample, this clone turned up once. The chain carries TRBV19 and TRBJ1-1, with 8 bases identical to TRBD1. The length of the CDR3 is 13 residues. The J segment lost 4 bases and the V segment lost 6 bases, leaving 4 bases of the junction unmatched. CDR1 and CDR2 (germline): LNHDA, SQIVND (reference sequence). DNA for the CDR3: TGTGCCAGTAGCAGGACAGGGACCACTGAAGCTTTCTTT. It translates to CASSRTGTTEAFF.

The rearrangement uses TRBV7-2 and TRBJ2-5; the D is unclear. The ends were cut back, 2 bases at V and 4 bases at J, with 11 bases in the middle. Germline V gives CDR1 SGHTA, CDR2 FQGNSA. The CDR3 consists of 14 residues. Written as DNA, the CDR3 is TGTGCCAGCAGCTTACGGCAAAATGCAGAGACCCAGTACTTC. Protein sequence: CASSLRQNAETQYF.

The genes are TRBV2 and TRBJ2-3; 13 bases align to TRBD2. The CDR3 length is 14 residues. The V segment lost 11 bases and the J segment 4 bases; nucleotides outside the gene matches: 6. Germline lookup yields CDR1 SNHLY and CDR2 FYNNEI. The DNA for the CDR3 is TGTGCCTCCAGACTAGCGGGGGGTGCAGATACGCAGTATTTT. This sequence encodes CASRLAGGADTQYF.

This chain joins TRBV2 and TRBJ1-3; the match to TRBD1 covers 7 bases. The CDR3 runs 12 residues. The germline V gene encodes CDR1 SNHLY and CDR2 FYNNEI. Trimming removed 6 bases from V and 7 bases from J; junction bases left unmatched: 3. The DNA for the CDR3 is TGTGCCAGCAGACAGGGGAGGAACACCATATATTTT. Residues: CASRQGRNTIYF.

This clone was seen more than once but under ten times. The chain couples TRBV6-1 to TRBJ2-7, with D perhaps TRBD1 (6 bases). Trimming took 1 base from V and 3 from J, leaving 13 bases between them. CDR3 length: 15 amino acids. The V gene's germline CDR1 is MNHNS and CDR2 SASEGT. The CDR3 spells CASSEGQATYYEQYF. As DNA, the CDR3 is TGTGCCAGCAGTGAAGGACAGGCCACCTACTACGAGCAGTACTTC.

The chain uses TRBV19 and TRBJ1-4; D ambiguous. The CDR3 length is 15 residues. V lost 1 base and J lost 7, with 13 bases in between. CDR1 is LNHDA, CDR2 SQIVND, per germline (reference sequence). CDR3 in amino acids: CASSIGGSEAEKLFF. CDR3 in DNA: TGTGCCAGTAGTATAGGTGGCAGTGAGGCTGAAAAACTGTTTTTT.

V is TRBV6-1 and J is TRBJ1-4, with TRBD1 as a possible D gene (5 bases). The CDR3 spans 16 residues. V gave up 4 bases and J gave up 0 bases, with 12 bases separating them. The germline CDR1 and CDR2 sequences are MNHNS and SASEGT. The CDR3 protein is CASSVGSGTTNEKLFF. CDR3 DNA sequence: TGTGCCAGCAGTGTCGGATCAGGGACAACTAATGAAAAACTGTTTTTT.

The genes are TRBV7-6 and TRBJ1-4; D might be TRBD1 (6 bases). The CDR3 spans 15 residues. V shed 1 base and J shed 2 bases, with 8 bases lying between them. The V gene's germline CDR1 is SGHVS and CDR2 FNYEAQ. DNA for the CDR3: TGTGCCAGCAGCTTAGGAGGGGGGACTAATGAAAAACTGTTTTTT. It translates to CASSLGGGTNEKLFF.

The chain couples TRBV13 to TRBJ2-7; 8 bases map to TRBD2. Germline lookup yields CDR1 PRHDT and CDR2 FYEKMQ (reference sequence). Trimming at V came to 5 bases and at J to 5 bases, leaving 14 bases not matched to a gene. The CDR3 covers 16 residues. The CDR3 sequence is CASSPWGSGSRDEQYF. The CDR3 DNA follows: TGTGCCAGCAGCCCGTGGGGAAGCGGGAGCAGGGACGAGCAGTACTTC.

The chain joins TRBV28 to TRBJ2-1; no clear D gene. Trimming removed 2 bases from V and 9 bases from J, with 8 bases in between. The CDR3 runs 12 residues. Looked up from germline, CDR1 is MDHEN and CDR2 is SYDVKM. CDR3 bases: TGTGCCAGCAGTTTAGGTCAATCTGAGCAGTTCTTC. Its translation: CASSLGQSEQFF.

This clone was counted once. The gene calls are TRBV7-9 and TRBJ1-2; no definite D call. Germline values: CDR1 SEHNR, CDR2 FQNEAQ (reference sequence). This CDR3 is 11 amino acids long. With 1 base removed from V and 3 bases from J, the gap between germline ends came to 0 bases. CDR3 loop: CASSLDYGYTF. For the CDR3, the DNA is TGTGCCAGCAGCTTAGACTATGGCTACACCTTC.

The chain recombines TRBV18 with TRBJ2-5; TRBD2 might be the D (6 bases). The V and J ends lost 0 bases and 2 bases respectively, with 13 bases between them. The CDR3 runs to 16 residues. Germline V gives CDR1 KGHSH, CDR2 LQKENI. The CDR3 coding sequence is TGTGCCAGCTCACCACCCTTAGGGACTCCACAAGAGACCCAGTACTTC. Residues: CASSPPLGTPQETQYF.

The V call is TRBV2, the J call TRBJ2-7; no clear D gene. CDR1 and CDR2 from the germline V gene are SNHLY and FYNNEI. The CDR3 spans 13 residues. V was cut by 5 bases and J by 1 base, with 9 bases left in between. For the CDR3, the DNA is TGTGCCAGCAGTCACGGGCCATCCTACGAGCAGTACTTC. It codes for CASSHGPSYEQYF.

DNA of the CDR3: TGTGCCAGCGGCACACTCCTTGGGGCTGAAGCTTTCTTT. Its protein product is CASGTLLGAEAFF. V and J are TRBV2 and TRBJ1-1, with no clear D. CDR3 size: 13 residues. Germline V CDR1 and CDR2: SNHLY, FYNNEI. V was clipped by 8 bases and J by 6 bases, with 16 bases between them.

This clone has a count of ten or more. This chain joins TRBV4-1 and TRBJ2-1; the D is unclear. Germline values: CDR1 MGHRA, CDR2 YSYEKL. The CDR3 consists of 15 residues. V was trimmed by 0 bases and J by 0 bases, leaving 6 bases between them. CDR3 sequence reads: CASSQEAISYNEQFF. The DNA for the CDR3 is TGCGCCAGCAGCCAAGAGGCGATCTCCTACAATGAGCAGTTCTTC.

This clone was counted once. This chain connects TRBV6-5 to TRBJ2-7, with 8 bases identical to TRBD2. V was clipped by 7 bases and J by 2 bases; unmatched bases: 10. The germline V gene has CDR1 MNHEY and CDR2 SVGAGI. This CDR3 region has 15 residues. This chain's CDR3 is CASTQLADVPYEQYF. CDR3 nucleotide sequence: TGTGCCAGCACTCAACTAGCGGACGTTCCCTACGAGCAGTACTTC.